This T cell receptor (beta chain) was captured by sequencing in a study of radiation and T cells in renal cell carcinoma (dated by TCRdb to about 2020). Some background on the complete study: The samples were obtained from a clinical trial, where primary renal cell carcinomas were treated with 15 Gy stereotactic body radiation therapy and then removed by nephrectomy 4 weeks afterward. Across all 53 samples, 4,016,671 unique CDR3 nucleotide sequences encoding 2,658,974 unique CDR3 amino acid sequences were identified. A total of around 50 samples underwent TCR beta sequencing, made up of roughly 26 tumors and some 27 peripheral blood samples. Findings and caveats that apply to the study as a whole: Top tumor clonotypes rose in blood from baseline to 2 weeks post-radiation, then contracted by 4 weeks, suggesting transient expansion of tumor-resident clones. The single-armed trial design could not address effects of radiation dose or scheduling on the TCR repertoire. Dynamics of the blood repertoire were not tracked past 4 weeks after treatment. Because pretreatment tumor biopsies were not available, the baseline intratumoral presence of clonotypes could not be determined.

With regard to this clone: This clone's antigen is unknown. No much larger clone is present one base from it, and per-base qualities are unavailable.

TCR beta libraries were generated from genomic DNA with the immunoSEQ kit, following the manufacturer's recommendations. To prepare libraries, a first multiplex PCR with proprietary primers was run, followed by a second PCR that added unique barcodes, and a bead cleanup was done after each round. A kit-provided positive control reaction and a negative control reaction were included in every sample batch. The final libraries were assessed on an Agilent 4200 TapeStation D1000 ScreenTape, pooled by volume, and quantified by qPCR. Sequencing was performed on an Illumina NextSeq500 with a MidOutput 150-cycle cartridge, and 156 Read1 and 15 Index1 cycles were run with kit custom primers. The pooled library was loaded at approximately 0.95 pM with a 20% PhiX control spike-in. Concerning the study's data processing: The vendor-processed data were analyzed in R, and a clonotype was defined as all T cells that share the same CDR3 nucleotide sequence. In the clone abundance analyses, frequencies were normalized to the 10,000 most abundant clones in each sample. Public T cell clones, which averaged fewer than five per sample, were excluded before analysis. Tumor-enriched and baseline blood-enriched clonotypes were defined by at least a 32-fold difference in abundance between compartments. Clonotypes expanded or contracted between blood time points were identified with a beta-binomial differential abundance model. Tumor-blood repertoire similarity was measured with the Baroni-Urbani and Buser coefficient, and group comparisons used two-tailed Wilcoxon tests in R. As stored in TCRdb, this immuneACCESS dataset retains in-frame rearrangements with V and J assigned. A fraction of the clones does not appear; measured against another copy, unresolved V genes explain less than half of the discrepancy, and the remainder lacks a known reason. V, J and clone size derive from that table, while D and trimming were established from the DNA sequence. The sample includes about 140,000 clones, with less than 90% observed a single time. The top ten hold 20% to 25% of the sample.

The time point tag for this specimen amounts to: baseline pretreatment blood. What this sample's treatment or condition label stands for: 15 Gy SBRT to primary tumor, nephrectomy 4 weeks later. To follow tumor-enriched clonotypes, peripheral blood was collected serially from radiation-treated patients at baseline and again at 2 weeks and 4 weeks after SBRT. Every patient's renal cell carcinoma showed clear cell pathology. Genomic DNA for TCR sequencing was prepared using the QIAamp DNA Blood Mini Kit (Qiagen). Only samples passing all quality control checks were included in the analyses. Looking up the germline V gene (reference sequence) yields CDR1 GTSNPN and CDR2 SVGIG. V is shortened by 0 bases, J by 3 bases, and the region joining them spans 18 bases. From the cysteine through the phenylalanine, the CDR3 covers 16 amino acids. CDR3 DNA only is kept here, 48 bases in frame from base 1.

The receptor was isolated from a woman between 50 and 59 years old with renal cell carcinoma. Source: blood, taken from a patient whose treatment included radiotherapy and nephrectomy. Recombination linked TRBV30 to TRBJ2-7; the D gene is perhaps TRBD1 or TRBD2, as each covers 6 bases. The bases read TGTGCCTGGAGTGTACCGGGGGCCGCGATTAGCTACGAGCAGTACTTC. Translated, it gives CAWSVPGAAISYEQYF. Outside the CDR3, residues come from the reference TRBV30 and TRBJ2-7 proteins, so the full variable domain is: SQTIHQWPATLVQPVGSPLSLECTVEGTSNPNLYWYRQAAGRGLQLLFYSVGIGQISSEVPQNLSASRPQDRQFILSSKKLLLSDSGFYLCAWSVPGAAISYEQYFGPGTRLTVT.